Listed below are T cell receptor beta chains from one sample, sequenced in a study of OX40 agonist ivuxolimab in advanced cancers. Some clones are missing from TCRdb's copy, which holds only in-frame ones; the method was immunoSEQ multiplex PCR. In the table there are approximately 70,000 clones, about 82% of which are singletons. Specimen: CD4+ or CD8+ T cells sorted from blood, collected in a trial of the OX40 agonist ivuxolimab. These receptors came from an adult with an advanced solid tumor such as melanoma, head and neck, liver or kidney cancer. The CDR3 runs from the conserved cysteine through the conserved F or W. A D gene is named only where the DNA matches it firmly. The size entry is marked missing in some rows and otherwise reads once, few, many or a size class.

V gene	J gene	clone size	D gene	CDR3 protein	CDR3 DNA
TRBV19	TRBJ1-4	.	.	CASSIVRGGTNEKLFF	TGTGCCAGTAGTATCGTCCGGGGTGGCACTAATGAAAAACTGTTTTTT
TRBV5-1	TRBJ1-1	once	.	CASGVGMNTEAFF	TGCGCCAGCGGGGTCGGCATGAACACTGAAGCTTTCTTT
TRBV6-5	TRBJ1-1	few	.	CASPVPPSMNTEAFF	TGTGCCAGCCCCGTGCCCCCATCCATGAACACTGAAGCTTTCTTT
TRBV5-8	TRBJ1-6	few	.	CASSLPTYSSPLHF	TGTGCCAGCAGCCTCCCAACTTATAGTTCACCCCTCCACTTT
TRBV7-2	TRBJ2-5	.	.	CASSLGLAYQETQYF	TGTGCCAGCAGCTTAGGGCTAGCGTATCAAGAGACCCAGTACTTC
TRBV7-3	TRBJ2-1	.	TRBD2	CASSLGRERYNEQFF	TGTGCCAGCAGCTTGGGGCGGGAGCGTTACAATGAGCAGTTCTTC
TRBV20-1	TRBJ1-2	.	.	CSARGDYGYTF	TGCAGTGCTAGGGGGGACTATGGCTACACCTTC
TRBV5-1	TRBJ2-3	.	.	CASTIGGRSTDTQYF	TGCGCCAGCACCATAGGGGGGCGCAGCACAGATACGCAGTATTTT
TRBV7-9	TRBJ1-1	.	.	CASSSPGGEAFF	TGTGCCAGCAGCTCCCCGGGGGGTGAAGCTTTCTTT
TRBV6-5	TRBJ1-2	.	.	CASSYGTTYGYTF	TGTGCCAGCAGTTACGGGACGACCTATGGCTACACCTTC
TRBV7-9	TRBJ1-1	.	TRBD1	CASTPSGTGGEGEAFF	TGTGCCAGCACCCCATCCGGGACAGGGGGCGAAGGTGAAGCTTTCTTT
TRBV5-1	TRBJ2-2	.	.	CASSLAQRSGELFF	TGCGCCAGCAGCTTGGCCCAACGGTCCGGGGAGCTGTTTTTT
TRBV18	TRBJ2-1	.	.	CASSPTGERFNEQFF	TGTGCCAGCTCCCCGACAGGCGAGAGGTTCAATGAGCAGTTCTTC
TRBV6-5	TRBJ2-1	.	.	CASSSSSVSYNEQFF	TGTGCCAGCAGTTCCTCTAGCGTCTCCTACAATGAGCAGTTCTTC
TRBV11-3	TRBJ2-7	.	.	CASSPVFRPYEQYF	TGTGCCAGCAGCCCAGTTTTCCGGCCCTACGAGCAGTACTTC
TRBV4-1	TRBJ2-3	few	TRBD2	CASSQFSGAEADTQYF	TGCGCCAGCAGCCAATTTAGCGGGGCCGAGGCAGATACGCAGTATTTT
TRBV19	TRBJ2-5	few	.	CASSHPQAKETQYF	TGTGCCAGTAGTCACCCTCAAGCCAAAGAGACCCAGTACTTC
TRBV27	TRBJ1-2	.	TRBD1	CASSLSDRGGYTF	TGTGCCAGCAGTTTGTCCGACAGGGGTGGCTACACCTTC
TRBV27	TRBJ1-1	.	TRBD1	CASSSRQGRGTEAFF	TGTGCCAGCAGTTCTCGACAGGGGAGAGGGACTGAAGCTTTCTTT
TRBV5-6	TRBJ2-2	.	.	CASSLGMGELFF	TGTGCCAGCAGCTTAGGAATGGGGGAGCTGTTTTTT
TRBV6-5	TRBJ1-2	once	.	CASSQGPSGYTF	TGTGCCAGCAGTCAGGGGCCTTCTGGCTACACCTTC
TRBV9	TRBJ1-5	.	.	CASSVVRDPRGNQPQHF	TGTGCCAGCAGCGTAGTTCGGGACCCCCGAGGCAATCAGCCCCAGCATTTT
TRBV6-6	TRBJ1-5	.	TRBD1	CASSSRPRDSLPQHF	TGTGCCAGCAGCTCTCGTCCCCGGGACAGTCTGCCCCAGCATTTT
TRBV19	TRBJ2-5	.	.	CASSLRGYGEQYF	TGTGCCAGTAGTTTGCGGGGTTATGGAGAGCAGTACTTC
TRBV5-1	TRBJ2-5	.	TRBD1	CASKEVGTASGETQYF	TGCGCCAGCAAAGAAGTGGGGACAGCCTCGGGAGAGACCCAGTACTTC
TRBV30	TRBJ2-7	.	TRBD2	CAWRGRAGVYEQYF	TGTGCCTGGAGGGGACGGGCGGGGGTGTACGAGCAGTACTTC
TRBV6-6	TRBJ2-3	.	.	CASSSPGQFTDTQYF	TGTGCCAGCAGCTCCCCTGGACAGTTCACAGATACGCAGTATTTT
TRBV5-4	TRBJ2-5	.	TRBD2	CASSLAGGGVSETQYF	TGTGCCAGCAGCTTGGCCGGCGGGGGGGTCTCAGAGACCCAGTACTTC
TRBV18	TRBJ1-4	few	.	CASRNRASNEKLFF	TGTGCCAGTCGGAACAGGGCGTCTAATGAAAAACTGTTTTTT
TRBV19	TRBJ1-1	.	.	CASSVRASGAFF	TGTGCCAGTAGTGTTCGGGCTTCGGGAGCTTTCTTT
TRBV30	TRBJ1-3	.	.	CAWIPGSGNTIYF	TGTGCCTGGATTCCCGGCTCTGGAAACACCATATATTTT
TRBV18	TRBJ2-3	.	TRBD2	CASSPTGGGGDTDTQYF	TGTGCCAGCTCACCAACGGGAGGTGGAGGGGACACAGATACGCAGTATTTT
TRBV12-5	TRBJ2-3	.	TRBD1	CASGLDPTPGQGPDTQYF	TGTGCTAGTGGTTTGGACCCTACTCCGGGACAGGGTCCAGATACGCAGTATTTT
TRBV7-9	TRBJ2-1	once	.	CASSLQAEQFF	TGTGCCAGCAGCTTACAGGCTGAGCAGTTCTTC
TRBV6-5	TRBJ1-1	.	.	CASSYLDMNTEAFF	TGTGCCAGCAGTTACCTGGACATGAACACTGAAGCTTTCTTT
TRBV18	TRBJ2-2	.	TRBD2	CASSPLSGNGTGELFF	TGTGCCAGCTCACCCTTGAGCGGGAATGGAACCGGGGAGCTGTTTTTT
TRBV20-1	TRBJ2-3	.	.	CSAGQYTQYF	TGCAGTGCCGGACAATATACGCAGTATTTT
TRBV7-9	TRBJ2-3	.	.	CASRSAGNTDTQYF	TGTGCCAGCAGATCGGCGGGGAACACAGATACGCAGTATTTT
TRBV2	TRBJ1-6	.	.	CASRPGFGNSPLHF	TGTGCCAGCAGACCAGGGTTCGGGAATTCACCCCTCCACTTT
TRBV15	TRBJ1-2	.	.	CATSPTSTGKSSYGYTF	TGTGCCACCAGCCCTACCTCGACAGGAAAAAGTTCTTATGGCTACACCTTC
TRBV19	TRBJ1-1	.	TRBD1	CATRTGRFEAFF	TGTGCCACCCGGACAGGACGGTTTGAAGCTTTCTTT
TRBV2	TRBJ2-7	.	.	CASRVTEMYEQYF	TGTGCCAGCAGGGTGACGGAGATGTACGAGCAGTACTTC
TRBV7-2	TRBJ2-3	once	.	CASSSLTDTQYF	TGTGCCAGCAGCTCCTTAACAGATACGCAGTATTTT
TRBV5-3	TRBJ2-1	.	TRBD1	CASSLTGTGSLEQFF	TGTGCCAGCAGCTTAACCGGGACAGGGTCGCTCGAGCAGTTCTTC
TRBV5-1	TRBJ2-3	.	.	CASSLEGITDTQYF	TGCGCCAGCAGCTTGGAAGGGATCACAGATACGCAGTATTTT
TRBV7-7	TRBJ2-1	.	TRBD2	CASSPGTSGLDEQFF	TGTGCTAGCAGCCCCGGGACTAGCGGGTTGGATGAGCAGTTCTTC
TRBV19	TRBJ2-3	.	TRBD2	CAGSKVSGGARDTQYF	TGTGCCGGTAGTAAGGTTAGCGGGGGGGCCAGAGATACGCAGTATTTT
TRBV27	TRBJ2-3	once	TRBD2	CASRVAGPSTDTQYF	TGTGCCAGCAGGGTAGCGGGCCCGAGCACAGATACGCAGTATTTT
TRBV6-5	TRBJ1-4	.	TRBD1	CASSRQGGILFF	TGTGCCAGCAGCCGACAGGGAGGAATACTGTTTTTT
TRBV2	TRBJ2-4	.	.	CASNQEPAKNIQYF	TGTGCCAGCAACCAGGAGCCCGCCAAAAACATTCAGTACTTC
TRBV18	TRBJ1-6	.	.	CASSPLEGQDSPLHF	TGTGCCAGCTCACCACTGGAGGGTCAGGATTCACCCCTCCACTTT
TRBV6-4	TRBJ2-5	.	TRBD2	CASSQKAGAETQYF	TGTGCCAGCAGCCAAAAAGCGGGGGCAGAGACCCAGTACTTC
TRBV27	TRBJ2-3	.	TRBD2	CASSYKTSWKDTQYF	TGTGCCAGCAGTTATAAGACTAGCTGGAAAGATACGCAGTATTTT
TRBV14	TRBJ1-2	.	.	CASSHEGTPGRGYTF	TGTGCCAGCAGCCACGAGGGGACCCCTGGGAGGGGCTACACCTTC
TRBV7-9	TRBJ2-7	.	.	CASSLAGPYEQYF	TGTGCCAGCAGCTTAGCAGGCCCCTACGAGCAGTACTTC
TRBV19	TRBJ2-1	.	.	CASSMGKTPLGNEQFF	TGTGCCAGTAGTATGGGGAAGACACCTCTGGGGAATGAGCAGTTCTTC
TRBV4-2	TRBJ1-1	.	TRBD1	CASSQDLQGALGTEAFF	TGTGCCAGCAGCCAAGATTTGCAGGGGGCTTTGGGCACTGAAGCTTTCTTT
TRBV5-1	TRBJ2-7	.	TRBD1	CASSHGTGGSYEQYF	TGCGCCAGCAGTCACGGGACAGGGGGCTCCTACGAGCAGTACTTC
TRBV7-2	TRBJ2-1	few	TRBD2	CASSLGRREGSYNEQFF	TGTGCCAGCAGCTTAGGGAGGCGGGAGGGCTCCTACAATGAGCAGTTCTTC